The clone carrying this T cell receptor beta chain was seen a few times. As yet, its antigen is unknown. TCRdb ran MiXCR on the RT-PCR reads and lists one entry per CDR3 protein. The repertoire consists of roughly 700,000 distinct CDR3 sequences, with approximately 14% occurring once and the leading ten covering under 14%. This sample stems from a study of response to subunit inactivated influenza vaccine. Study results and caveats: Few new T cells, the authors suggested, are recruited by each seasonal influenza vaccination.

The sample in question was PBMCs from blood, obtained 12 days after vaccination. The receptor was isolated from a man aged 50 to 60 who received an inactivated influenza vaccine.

CDR3 nucleotides: TGTGCCAGCAGTTACTCGTTTGACGGTACCTACGAGCAGTACTTC. Protein sequence: CASSYSFDGTYEQYF. This rearrangement joins TRBV6-5 to TRBJ2-7; D is undetermined. Germline V lookup: CDR1 MNHEY, CDR2 SVGAGI. V lost 0 bases and J lost 2, with 11 bases in between. The CDR3 has 15 amino acids.